The 7 T cell receptor beta chains below come from one sample, sequenced in a study of graft-versus-host responses after intestinal transplantation. Some clones are missing from TCRdb's copy, which holds only in-frame ones; the method was immunoSEQ multiplex PCR. Altogether tens of thousands of clones are present, 85% to 95% being singletons, with the ten largest covering 43%. This sample comprised PBMCs, obtained around 37 weeks after intestinal transplant. These TCRs come from a human patient who received an intestinal transplant, so some T cells may come from the graft donor.

This rearrangement joins TRBV2 to TRBJ1-6; unclear D gene. With 2 bases removed from V and 10 bases from J, the gap between germline ends came to 9 bases. This CDR3 has 13 amino acids. Per germline, CDR1 SNHLY and CDR2 FYNNEI. This chain's CDR3 is CASSEIGRSPLHF. The CDR3 DNA sequence: TGTGCCAGCAGTGAAATAGGGCGCTCACCCCTCCACTTT.

The count of this clone is one. This chain connects TRBV27 to TRBJ2-7; TRBD2 matches at 9 bases. V lost 2 bases, J lost 3 bases, and 2 bases stayed unmatched. CDR1 and CDR2 (germline): MNHEY, SMNVEV (reference sequence). The CDR3 extends over 14 amino acids. The CDR3 DNA follows: TGTGCCAGCAGTTTAATAGCGGGAGTCTACGAGCAGTACTTC. It encodes CASSLIAGVYEQYF.

The J gene is TRBJ2-7, the V gene TRBV7-2; 9 bases match TRBD2. Germline lookup yields CDR1 SGHTA and CDR2 FQGNSA. The J segment lost 5 bases and the V segment lost 3 bases, leaving 8 bases of the junction unmatched. The CDR3 spans 15 residues. In DNA form, the CDR3 reads TGTGCCAGCAGCTTTGACTGGGCGGGAGGGGACGAGCAGTACTTC. Translating gives CASSFDWAGGDEQYF.

The chain uses TRBV20-1 and TRBJ2-7; no clear D gene. CDR1 and CDR2 from the germline V gene are DFQATT and SNEGSKA (reference sequence). This CDR3 region has 11 residues. Trimming left V 6 bases short and J 2 bases short, with 8 bases between. CDR3 DNA: TGCAGTGCCCCTAATGCCTACGAGCAGTACTTC. Amino acids: CSAPNAYEQYF.

This clone has a single count. V is TRBV6-1 and J is TRBJ2-6; the D gene is possibly TRBD1 (6 bases). CDR1 MNHNS and CDR2 SASEGT come from the germline V gene. CDR3 length equals 19 residues. V gave up 3 bases and J gave up 0 bases, with 18 bases separating them. As DNA, the CDR3 is TGTGCCAGCAGTGAGAGGGGGTCAGGGGCGCACTCTGGGGCCAACGTCCTGACTTTC. This encodes CASSERGSGAHSGANVLTF.

This clone has only one observation. The chain uses TRBV7-9 and TRBJ2-7; D is perhaps TRBD1 or TRBD2 (5 bases each). The CDR3 has 15 amino acids. The V end lost 0 bases, the J end lost 6 bases, and 15 bases lay between the germline ends. Germline CDR1 SEHNR, CDR2 FQNEAQ (reference sequence). Here the CDR3 reads CASSLAGRPTGEQYF. The CDR3 coding sequence is TGTGCCAGCAGCTTAGCGGGACGACCTACGGGCGAGCAGTACTTC.

This sequence joins TRBV7-9 and TRBJ1-2; a weak D match, TRBD1 (5 bases). The CDR3 has 14 residues. Germline values: CDR1 SEHNR, CDR2 FQNEAQ (reference sequence). Between the trimmed V and J ends, which lost 0 bases and 8 bases, there was a span of 13 bases. The CDR3, as DNA: TGTGCCAGCAGCTTAGCCCTATCAGGGAGGGGCTACACCTTC. Amino acids: CASSLALSGRGYTF.